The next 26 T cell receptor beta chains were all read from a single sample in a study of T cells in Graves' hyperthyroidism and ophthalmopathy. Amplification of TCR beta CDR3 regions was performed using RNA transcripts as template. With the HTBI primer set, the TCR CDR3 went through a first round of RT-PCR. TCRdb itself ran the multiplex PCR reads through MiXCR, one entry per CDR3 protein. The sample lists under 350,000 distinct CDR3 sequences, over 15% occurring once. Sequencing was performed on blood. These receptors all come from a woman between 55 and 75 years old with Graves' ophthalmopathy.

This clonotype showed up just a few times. For the CDR3, the DNA is TGTGCCAGCAGTCCGGACAGGGAATTCAACAATGAGCAGTTCTTC. It translates to CASSPDREFNNEQFF. This chain links TRBV28 with TRBJ2-1; TRBD1 matches 8 bases. V was clipped by 5 bases and J by 5 bases; unmatched bases: 8. Germline-derived CDR1 and CDR2 are MDHEN and SYDVKM. CDR3 length: 15 amino acids.

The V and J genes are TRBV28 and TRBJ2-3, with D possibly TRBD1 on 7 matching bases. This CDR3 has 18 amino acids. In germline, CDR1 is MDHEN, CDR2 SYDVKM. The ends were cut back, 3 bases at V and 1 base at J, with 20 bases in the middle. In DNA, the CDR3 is TGTGCCAGCAGTTTTCTTCTTGGAGGGGGCGAGGGCACAGATACGCAGTATTTT. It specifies CASSFLLGGGEGTDTQYF.

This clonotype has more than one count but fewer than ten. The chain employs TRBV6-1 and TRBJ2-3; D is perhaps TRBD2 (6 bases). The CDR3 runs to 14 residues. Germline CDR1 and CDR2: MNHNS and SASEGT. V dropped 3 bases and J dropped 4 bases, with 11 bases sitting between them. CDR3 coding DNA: TGTGCCAGCAGTGACAGGAGGGTCGCAGATACGCAGTATTTT. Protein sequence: CASSDRRVADTQYF.

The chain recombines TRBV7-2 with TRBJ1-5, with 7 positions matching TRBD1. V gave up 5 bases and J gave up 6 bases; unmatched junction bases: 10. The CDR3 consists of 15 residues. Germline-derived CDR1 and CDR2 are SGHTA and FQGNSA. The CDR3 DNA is TGTGCCAGCAGCCAAGATACAGGGGCAGGTCAGCCCCAGCATTTT. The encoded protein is CASSQDTGAGQPQHF.

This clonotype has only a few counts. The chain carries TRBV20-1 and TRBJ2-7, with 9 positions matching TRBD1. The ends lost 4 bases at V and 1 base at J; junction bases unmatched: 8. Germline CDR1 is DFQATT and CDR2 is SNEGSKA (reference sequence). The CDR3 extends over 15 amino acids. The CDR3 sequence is CSATNRGRGSYEQYF. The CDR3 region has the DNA TGCAGTGCTACAAACAGGGGGCGCGGGTCCTACGAGCAGTACTTC.

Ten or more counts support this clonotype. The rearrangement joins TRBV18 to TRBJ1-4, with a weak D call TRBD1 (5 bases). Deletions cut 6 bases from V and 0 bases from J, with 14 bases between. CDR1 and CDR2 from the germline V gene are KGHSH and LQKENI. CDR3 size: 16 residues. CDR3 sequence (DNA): TGTGCCAGCTCGCCGAGCAGGGTTTCAACTAATGAAAAACTGTTTTTT. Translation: CASSPSRVSTNEKLFF.

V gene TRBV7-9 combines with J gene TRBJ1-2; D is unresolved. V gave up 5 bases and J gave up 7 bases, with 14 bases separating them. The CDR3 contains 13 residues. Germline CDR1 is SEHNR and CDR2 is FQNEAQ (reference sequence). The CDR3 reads CASSPSSTAGYTF. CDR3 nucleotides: TGTGCCAGCAGCCCTTCAAGTACGGCTGGCTACACCTTC.

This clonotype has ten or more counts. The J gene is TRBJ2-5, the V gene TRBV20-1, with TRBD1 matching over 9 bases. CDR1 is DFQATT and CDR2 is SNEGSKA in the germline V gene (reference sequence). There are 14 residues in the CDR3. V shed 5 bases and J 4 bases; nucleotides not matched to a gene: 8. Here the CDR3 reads CSALSGTGRETQYF. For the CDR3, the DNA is TGCAGTGCTCTGTCCGGGACAGGGAGAGAGACCCAGTACTTC.

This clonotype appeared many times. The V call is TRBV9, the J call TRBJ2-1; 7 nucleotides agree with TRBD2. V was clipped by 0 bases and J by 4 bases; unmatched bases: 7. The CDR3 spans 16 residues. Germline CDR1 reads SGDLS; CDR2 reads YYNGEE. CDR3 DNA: TGTGCCAGCAGCGTAGAGGCGGGAGTAAAGTACAATGAGCAGTTCTTC. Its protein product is CASSVEAGVKYNEQFF.

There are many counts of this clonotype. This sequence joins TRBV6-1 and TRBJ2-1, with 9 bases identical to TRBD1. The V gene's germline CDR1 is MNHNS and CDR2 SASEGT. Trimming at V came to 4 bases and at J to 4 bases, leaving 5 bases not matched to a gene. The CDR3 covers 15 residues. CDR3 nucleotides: TGTGCCAGCAGTGCATCCGGGACAGGGTACAATGAGCAGTTCTTC. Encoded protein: CASSASGTGYNEQFF.

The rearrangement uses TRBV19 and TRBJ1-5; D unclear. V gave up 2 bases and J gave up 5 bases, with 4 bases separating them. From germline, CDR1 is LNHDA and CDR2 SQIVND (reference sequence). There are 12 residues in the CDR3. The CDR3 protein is CASSIIDQPQHF. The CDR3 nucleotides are TGTGCCAGTAGTATAATCGATCAGCCCCAGCATTTT.

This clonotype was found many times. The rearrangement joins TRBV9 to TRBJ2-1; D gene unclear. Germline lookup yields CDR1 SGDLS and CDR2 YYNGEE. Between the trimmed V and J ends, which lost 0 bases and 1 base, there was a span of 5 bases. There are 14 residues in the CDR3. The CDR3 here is CASSVAFSYNEQFF. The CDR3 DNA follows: TGTGCCAGCAGCGTAGCATTTTCCTACAATGAGCAGTTCTTC. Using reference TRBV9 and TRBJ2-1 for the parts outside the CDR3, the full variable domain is DSGVTQTPKHLITATGQRVTLRCSPRSGDLSVYWYQQSLDQGLQFLIQYYNGEERAKGNILERFSAQQFPDLHSELNLSSLELGDSALYFCASSVAFSYNEQFFGPGTRLTVL.

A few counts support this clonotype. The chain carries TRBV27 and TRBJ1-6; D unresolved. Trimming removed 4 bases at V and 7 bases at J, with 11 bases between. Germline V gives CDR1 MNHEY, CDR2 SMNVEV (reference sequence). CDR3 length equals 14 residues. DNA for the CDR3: TGTGCCAGCAGTTCGACACCTCCCAATTCACCCCTCCACTTT. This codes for CASSSTPPNSPLHF.

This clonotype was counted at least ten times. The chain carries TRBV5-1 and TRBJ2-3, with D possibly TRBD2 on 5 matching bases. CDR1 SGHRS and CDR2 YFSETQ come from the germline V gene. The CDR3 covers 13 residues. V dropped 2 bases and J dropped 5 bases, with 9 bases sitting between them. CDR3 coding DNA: TGCGCCAGCAGCTTACGGGATGGAGATACGCAGTATTTT. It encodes CASSLRDGDTQYF.

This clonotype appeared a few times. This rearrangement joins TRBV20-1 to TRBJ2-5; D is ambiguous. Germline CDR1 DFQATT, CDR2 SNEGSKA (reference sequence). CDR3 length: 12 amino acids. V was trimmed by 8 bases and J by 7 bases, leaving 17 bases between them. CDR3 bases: TGCAGTTCCTCTCAAGAACGAAGGACCCAGTACTTC. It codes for CSSSQERRTQYF.

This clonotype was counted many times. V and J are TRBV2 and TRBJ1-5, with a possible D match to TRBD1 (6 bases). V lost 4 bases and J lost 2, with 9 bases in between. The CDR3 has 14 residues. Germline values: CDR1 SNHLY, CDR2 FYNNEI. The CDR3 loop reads CASSVGGGNQPQHF. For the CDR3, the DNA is TGTGCCAGCAGTGTGGGGGGCGGCAATCAGCCCCAGCATTTT. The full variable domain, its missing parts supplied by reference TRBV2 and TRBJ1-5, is EPEVTQTPSHQVTQMGQEVILRCVPISNHLYFYWYRQILGQKVEFLVSFYNNEISEKSEIFDDQFSVERPDGSNFTLKIRSTKLEDSAMYFCASSVGGGNQPQHFGDGTRLSIL.

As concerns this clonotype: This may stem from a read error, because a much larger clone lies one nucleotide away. Here the CDR3 reads CTSSLERGEQFF. The CDR3 bases are TGTACCAGCAGCTTAGAACGGGGTGAGCAGTTCTTC. The V call is TRBV7-2, the J call TRBJ2-1, with a weak D call TRBD2 (5 bases). The CDR3 extends over 12 amino acids. The germline gives CDR1 SGHTA, CDR2 FQGNSA. V was shortened by 1 base and J by 9 bases, with 7 bases between the two germline ends.

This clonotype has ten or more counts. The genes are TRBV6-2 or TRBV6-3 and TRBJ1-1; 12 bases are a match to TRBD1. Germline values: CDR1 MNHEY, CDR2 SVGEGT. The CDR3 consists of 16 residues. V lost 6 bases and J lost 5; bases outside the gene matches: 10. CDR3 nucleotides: TGTGCCAGCAGAACCCGGGACAGGGGGCGAAGAACTGAAGCTTTCTTT. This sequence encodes CASRTRDRGRRTEAFF.

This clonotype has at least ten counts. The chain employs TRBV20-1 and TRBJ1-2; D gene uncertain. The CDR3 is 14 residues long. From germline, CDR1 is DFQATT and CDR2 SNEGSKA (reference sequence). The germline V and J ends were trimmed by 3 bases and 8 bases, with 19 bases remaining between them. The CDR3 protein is CSASADPAFGGYTF. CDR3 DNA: TGCAGTGCTAGTGCGGACCCAGCATTCGGCGGCTACACCTTC.

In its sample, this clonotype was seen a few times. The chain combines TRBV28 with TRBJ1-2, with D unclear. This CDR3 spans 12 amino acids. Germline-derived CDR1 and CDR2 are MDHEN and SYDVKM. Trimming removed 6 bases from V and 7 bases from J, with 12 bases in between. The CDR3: CASRPGISGYTF. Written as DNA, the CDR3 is TGTGCCAGCAGACCCGGGATCTCTGGCTACACCTTC.

In DNA, the CDR3 is TGCGCCAGCAGCCAAGATCATCTAGCTCGAAGAATTAATTCACCCCTCCACTTT. Translation gives CASSQDHLARRINSPLHF. The chain combines TRBV4-3 with TRBJ1-6; D is undetermined. The CDR3 contains 18 residues. V lost 0 bases and J lost 6, with 18 bases in between. From germline, CDR1 is LGHNA and CDR2 YSLEER.

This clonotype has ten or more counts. CDR3 coding DNA: TGTGCCAGCAGCCGCGGAAATGTTGGGTCCGGGGAGCTGTTTTTT. Translation: CASSRGNVGSGELFF. The V and J genes are TRBV7-2 and TRBJ2-2; D not resolved. The CDR3 has 15 amino acids. Trimming stripped 5 bases from V and 6 bases from J, with 16 bases between. Per the germline V gene, CDR1 is SGHTA and CDR2 is FQGNSA.

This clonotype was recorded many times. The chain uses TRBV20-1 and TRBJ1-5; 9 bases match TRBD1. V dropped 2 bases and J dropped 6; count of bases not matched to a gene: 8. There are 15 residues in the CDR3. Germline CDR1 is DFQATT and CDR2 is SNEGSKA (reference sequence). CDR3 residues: CSARPGTGTSQPQHF. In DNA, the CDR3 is TGCAGTGCTAGACCGGGGACAGGGACTTCTCAGCCCCAGCATTTT.

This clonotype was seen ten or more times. The CDR3 DNA follows: TGTGCCAGCAGCGACTCCCTAGGGGGCGCGGAAGAGACCCAGTACTTC. It encodes CASSDSLGGAEETQYF. The gene calls are TRBV7-2 and TRBJ2-5; 7 bases are shared with TRBD1. The V and J ends lost 5 bases and 3 bases, in that order; junction bases with no gene match: 12. This CDR3 comprises 16 residues. From germline, CDR1 is SGHTA and CDR2 FQGNSA.

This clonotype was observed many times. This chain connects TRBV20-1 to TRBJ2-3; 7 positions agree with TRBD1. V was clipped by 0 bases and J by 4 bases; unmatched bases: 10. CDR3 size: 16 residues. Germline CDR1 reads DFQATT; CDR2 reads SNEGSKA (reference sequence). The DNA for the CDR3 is TGCAGTGCTAGAGATGGGAAAGGGGGCGCATCAGATACGCAGTATTTT. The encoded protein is CSARDGKGGASDTQYF.

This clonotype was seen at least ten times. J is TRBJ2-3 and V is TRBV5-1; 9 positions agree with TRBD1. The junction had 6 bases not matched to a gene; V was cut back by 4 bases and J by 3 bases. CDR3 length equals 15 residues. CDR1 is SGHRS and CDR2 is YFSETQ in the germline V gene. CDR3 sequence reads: CASSGTGYDTDTQYF. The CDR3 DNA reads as TGCGCCAGCAGCGGGACAGGGTACGATACAGATACGCAGTATTTT.